A single sample gave rise to the 25 T cell receptor beta chains below, sequenced in a study of blood T cell repertoires in COVID-19 (TCRdb year 2020). The method was the immunoSEQ multiplex PCR assay. Imported from immuneACCESS, the table was reduced by TCRdb to in-frame sequences with V and J called. These copies leave out some clones; in studies compared against another copy, an unresolved V gene accounts for under half, and the cause of the remainder is not known. Across this sample there are approximately 210,000 clones, with 89% seen only once. The ten largest clones represent 4% to 6% of the sample. Sequencing was done on a sample of peripheral blood. Receptors originate from a woman in her thirties or forties with acute or convalescent COVID-19.

This chain's CDR3 is CASSLRGLATGELFF. In nucleotides, the CDR3 is TGCGCCAGCAGCTTGAGGGGGCTGGCCACCGGGGAGCTGTTTTTT. V and J are TRBV5-1 and TRBJ2-2; 7 bases are a match to TRBD1. The CDR3 has 15 residues. Germline V lookup: CDR1 SGHRS, CDR2 YFSETQ. Trimming cost V 1 base and J 4 bases; bases outside gene matches: 4.

The chain combines TRBV19 with TRBJ1-2; TRBD1 agrees at 7 bases. Unmatched junction bases numbered 11, after V lost 0 bases and J lost 7 bases. Germline V gene lookup returns CDR1 LNHDA and CDR2 SQIVND (reference sequence). This CDR3 region has 16 residues. The DNA of the CDR3 is TGTGCCAGTAGTATAGAGGGAAGACAGGGATTGGCTGGCTACACCTTC. This translates into CASSIEGRQGLAGYTF.

The chain employs TRBV12-5 and TRBJ1-1; D perhaps matches TRBD1 (5 bases). Trimming pared 6 bases from V and 0 bases from J, leaving 14 bases between. From germline, CDR1 is LGHNT and CDR2 FRNRAP. There are 15 residues in the CDR3. The CDR3 region has the DNA TGTGCTAGTGGCTTTTCGGGGGGTCTGAACACTGAAGCTTTCTTT. As protein: CASGFSGGLNTEAFF.

The V and J genes are TRBV6-5 and TRBJ2-1; TRBD2 aligns across 12 bases. Germline CDR1 and CDR2: MNHEY and SVGAGI. The CDR3 is 16 residues long. The ends lost 2 bases at V and 6 bases at J; junction bases unmatched: 5. The CDR3 nucleotides read TGTGCCAGCAGTTACCATTCTAGCGGGGGGGCCAATGAGCAGTTCTTC. Residues: CASSYHSSGGANEQFF.

CDR3 coding DNA: TGTGCCAGCAGCACAGAGAGCTCCTACAATGAGCAGTTCTTC. This sequence encodes CASSTESSYNEQFF. This chain links TRBV5-4 with TRBJ2-1; D not resolved. The CDR3 has 14 amino acids. Trimming removed 4 bases at V and 0 bases at J, with 8 bases between. Germline V CDR1 and CDR2: SGHNT, YYREEE (reference sequence).

The rearrangement joins TRBV11-2 to TRBJ2-5, with D possibly matching TRBD1 (5 bases). Germline assignment: CDR1 SGHAT and CDR2 FQNNGV. With 6 bases removed from V and 1 base from J, the gap between germline ends came to 15 bases. This CDR3 contains 15 residues. The CDR3 loop is CASSLKGFSQETQYF. The CDR3 region has the DNA TGTGCCAGCAGTCTGAAGGGGTTCAGCCAAGAGACCCAGTACTTC.

This chain connects TRBV5-4 to TRBJ1-1; 9 nucleotides align to TRBD1. Germline V lookup: CDR1 SGHNT, CDR2 YYREEE (reference sequence). This CDR3 contains 18 residues. Trimming at V came to 2 bases and at J to 0 bases, leaving 11 bases not matched to a gene. The DNA for the CDR3 is TGTGCCAGCAGCTTACTATCCGGGACAGGGCCAATGAACACTGAAGCTTTCTTT. This gives the protein CASSLLSGTGPMNTEAFF. The full variable domain, in which reference TRBV5-4 and TRBJ1-1 provide the parts outside the CDR3, is ETGVTQSPTHLIKTRGQQVTLRCSSQSGHNTVSWYQQALGQGPQFIFQYYREEENGRGNFPPRFSGLQFPNYSSELNVNALELDDSALYLCASSLLSGTGPMNTEAFFGQGTRLTVV.

J is TRBJ1-2 and V is TRBV5-1; TRBD1 aligns across 8 bases. CDR3 length equals 15 residues. Germline CDR1 is SGHRS and CDR2 is YFSETQ. With V trimmed by 0 bases and J by 3 bases, 4 bases remained unmatched. CDR3 sequence reads: CASSLEPGGYYGYTF. The CDR3 nucleotides read TGCGCCAGCAGCTTGGAACCAGGGGGCTACTATGGCTACACCTTC.

The chain has TRBV13 and TRBJ1-1; D is unclear. Trimming pared 1 base from V and 0 bases from J, leaving 9 bases between. CDR3 length: 15 amino acids. The germline gives CDR1 PRHDT, CDR2 FYEKMQ (reference sequence). The CDR3 DNA follows: TGTGCCAGCAGCTTAGATAACAGCATGAACACTGAAGCTTTCTTT. Protein product: CASSLDNSMNTEAFF.

This sequence joins TRBV10-3 and TRBJ1-2; 10 nucleotides agree with TRBD1. CDR3 length equals 21 residues. V was clipped by 6 bases and J by 3 bases; unmatched bases: 25. Germline-derived CDR1 and CDR2 are ENHRY and SYGVKD. The CDR3 DNA reads TGTGCCATCAGATTACGGGGATACTACGACAGGGGGCCTAGAAGATACTATGGCTACACCTTC. Translation gives CAIRLRGYYDRGPRRYYGYTF.

The gene calls are TRBV6-5 and TRBJ1-5; D uncertain. The CDR3 covers 15 residues. Germline assignment: CDR1 MNHEY and CDR2 SVGAGI. The V end lost 0 bases, the J end lost 6 bases, and 12 bases lay between the germline ends. The CDR3 protein is CASSYSSGSGQPQHF. In DNA form, the CDR3 reads TGTGCCAGCAGTTACTCCTCGGGTTCGGGTCAGCCCCAGCATTTT.

The chain is built from TRBV27 and TRBJ2-2; D is perhaps TRBD1 (6 bases). Germline V gives CDR1 MNHEY, CDR2 SMNVEV (reference sequence). Trimming removed 5 bases from V and 6 bases from J, with 19 bases in between. This CDR3 spans 16 amino acids. The CDR3 nucleotides read TGTGCCAGCAGTCCGTACGGTGGGGGCCGAGCCGGGGAGCTGTTTTTT. Translated: CASSPYGGGRAGELFF.

In nucleotides, the CDR3 is TGTGCCAGCAGCCCGTGGGGACTAAACACTGAAGCTTTCTTT. Its protein product is CASSPWGLNTEAFF. V usage is TRBV5-6 and J usage is TRBJ1-1, with D possibly being TRBD1 (5 bases). Germline values: CDR1 SGHDT, CDR2 YYEEEE. The CDR3 spans 14 residues. Trimming stripped 4 bases from V and 2 bases from J, with 12 bases between.

This sequence joins TRBV9 and TRBJ2-1; 9 nucleotides agree with TRBD1. The CDR3 covers 15 residues. Germline V CDR1 and CDR2: SGDLS, YYNGEE. V shed 5 bases, J shed 4 bases, and the junction held 7 bases outside the gene matches. DNA for the CDR3: TGTGCCAGCAGAGCCGGGACAGGGCAGTACAATGAGCAGTTCTTC. Its protein is CASRAGTGQYNEQFF.

The rearrangement joins TRBV5-1 to TRBJ2-3, with TRBD2 matching 11 bases. The CDR3 extends over 19 amino acids. Germline values: CDR1 SGHRS, CDR2 YFSETQ. V shed 5 bases, J shed 0 bases, and the junction held 14 bases outside the gene matches. CDR3 DNA sequence: TGCGCCAGCAGACTCCCCACTAGCGGGGGCGCACAAAGCACAGATACGCAGTATTTT. Encoded protein: CASRLPTSGGAQSTDTQYF.

This clone was counted once. The gene calls are TRBV13 and TRBJ1-1; D is uncertain. V dropped 6 bases and J dropped 1 base, with 9 bases sitting between them. The CDR3 runs to 13 residues. The germline gives CDR1 PRHDT, CDR2 FYEKMQ (reference sequence). The DNA of the CDR3 is TGTGCCAGCAGGGAGGTCCCGAACACTGAAGCTTTCTTT. Protein product: CASREVPNTEAFF.

The count of this clone is one. The V and J genes are TRBV9 and TRBJ2-3; weak D call: TRBD2 (7 bases). The V gene's germline CDR1 is SGDLS and CDR2 YYNGEE. Trimming stripped 0 bases from V and 4 bases from J, with 15 bases between. The CDR3 contains 16 residues. The CDR3 DNA follows: TGTGCCAGCAGCGTAGGCACGGGGGGCAGAGCAGATACGCAGTATTTT. Its protein product is CASSVGTGGRADTQYF.

The chain uses TRBV6-1 and TRBJ2-7, with a weak D call TRBD1 (6 bases). The CDR3 sequence is 12 residues long. V was shortened by 3 bases and J by 13 bases, with 16 bases between the two germline ends. The germline V gene encodes CDR1 MNHNS and CDR2 SASEGT. The CDR3 loop is CASSDLGQKYYV. CDR3 DNA: TGTGCCAGCAGTGACCTTGGACAGAAGTATTACGTC.

J is TRBJ2-4 and V is TRBV7-9; perhaps TRBD1 as D (5 bases). Germline CDR1 SEHNR, CDR2 FQNEAQ (reference sequence). This CDR3 region has 13 residues. V was shortened by 3 bases and J by 8 bases, with 11 bases between the two germline ends. The CDR3 sequence is CASSLGLGDIQYF. In DNA, the CDR3 is TGTGCCAGCAGCTTGGGCCTAGGGGACATTCAGTACTTC.

This chain uses TRBV5-6 with TRBJ1-5, with 7 bases fitting TRBD1. The trim removed 1 base at V and 4 bases at J, leaving 8 bases unmatched. Germline V gene data show CDR1 as SGHDT and CDR2 as YYEEEE. The CDR3 loop spans 16 amino acids. CDR3 loop: CASSLSDRDFNQPQHF. The CDR3 region has the DNA TGTGCCAGCAGCTTGTCCGACAGGGACTTTAATCAGCCCCAGCATTTT. The whole variable domain, filled in from reference TRBV5-6 and TRBJ1-5, reads DAGVTQSPTHLIKTRGQQVTLRCSPKSGHDTVSWYQQALGQGPQFIFQYYEEEERQRGNFPDRFSGHQFPNYSSELNVNALLLGDSALYLCASSLSDRDFNQPQHFGDGTRLSIL.

The genes are TRBV7-2 and TRBJ2-7, with 7 bases matching TRBD1. Germline CDR1 SGHTA, CDR2 FQGNSA. V was clipped by 2 bases and J by 4 bases; unmatched bases: 2. This CDR3 region has 13 residues. CDR3 nucleotide sequence: TGTGCCAGCAGCTTAAACAGGGGTTACGAGCAGTACGTC. Its protein product is CASSLNRGYEQYV.

The genes are TRBV9 and TRBJ2-3, with 9 bases fitting TRBD2. J gave up 7 bases and V 3 bases, and 15 bases lay outside the gene matches. CDR1 and CDR2 (germline): SGDLS, YYNGEE. CDR3 size: 17 residues. In DNA, the CDR3 is TGTGCCAGCAGCGCCACCGCCGGGACTAGCAGCGGATATACGCAGTATTTT. Its translation: CASSATAGTSSGYTQYF.

The genes are TRBV10-3 and TRBJ2-5; tentatively, D is TRBD2 (5 bases). V was trimmed by 6 bases and J by 5 bases, leaving 13 bases between them. CDR1 ENHRY and CDR2 SYGVKD come from the germline V gene. The CDR3 length is 13 residues. The CDR3 region has the DNA TGTGCCATCAGGGGCCAAACGGGGGAGACCCAGTACTTC. It translates to CAIRGQTGETQYF.

This clone was recorded once. The chain carries TRBV5-1 and TRBJ2-5; TRBD1 matches at 9 bases. Germline loops: CDR1 SGHRS, CDR2 YFSETQ. This CDR3 comprises 16 residues. With 5 bases clipped from V and 6 bases from J, the junction kept 14 bases outside the gene matches. CDR3: CASRVDGQGWLKTQYF. CDR3 bases: TGCGCCAGCAGGGTAGACGGACAGGGGTGGTTGAAGACCCAGTACTTC.

This clone came up once. This rearrangement joins TRBV5-8 to TRBJ1-5; weak D call: TRBD1 (6 bases). This CDR3 is built from 15 residues. Trimming stripped 5 bases from V and 3 bases from J, with 15 bases between. Germline CDR1 reads SGHTS; CDR2 reads YDEGEE. The CDR3 DNA is TGTGCCAGCAGTCCGGGGACACGGACCAATCAGCCCCAGCATTTT. This translates into CASSPGTRTNQPQHF.